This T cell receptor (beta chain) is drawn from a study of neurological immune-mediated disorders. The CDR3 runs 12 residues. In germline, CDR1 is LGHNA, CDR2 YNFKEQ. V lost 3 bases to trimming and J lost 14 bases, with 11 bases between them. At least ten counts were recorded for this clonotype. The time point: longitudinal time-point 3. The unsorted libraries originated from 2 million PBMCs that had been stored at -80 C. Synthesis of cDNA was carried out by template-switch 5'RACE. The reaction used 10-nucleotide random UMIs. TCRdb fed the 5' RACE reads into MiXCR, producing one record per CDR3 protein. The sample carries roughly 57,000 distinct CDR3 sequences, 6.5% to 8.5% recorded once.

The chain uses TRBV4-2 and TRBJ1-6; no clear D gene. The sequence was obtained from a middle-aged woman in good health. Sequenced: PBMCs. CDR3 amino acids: CASSQGAATLHF. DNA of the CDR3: TGTGCCAGCAGCCAGGGTGCGGCCACCCTCCACTTT.